These 31 T cell receptor beta chains originate from one sample sequenced in a study of T cells expressing NK-cell markers. TCRdb reprocessed the 5' RACE reads and keeps a single row for each CDR3 protein, giving no DNA. This table lists over 100,000 distinct CDR3 sequences. The sequenced material came from blood T cells: a sorted CD56 or NKG2C T cell subset, CD4+ or CD8+ T cells, or bulk PBMC T cells (not recorded which). Receptor source: a woman aged 18-69 years in good health.

The chain joins TRBV7-2 to TRBJ2-7. CDR3 length: 16 amino acids. Germline V gene data show CDR1 as SGHTA and CDR2 as FQGNSA. CDR3 sequence: CASSLVGGLGKYEQYF.

The chain's CDR3 is CASSYGHGTAHRETQYF. The genes are TRBV6-5 and TRBJ2-5; there is no DNA to check the TCRdb D call of TRBD1. The germline CDR1 and CDR2 sequences are MNHEY and SVGAGI. There are 17 residues in the CDR3.

The chain uses TRBV4-1 and TRBJ2-1; TCRdb gives TRBD2 as the D gene, but with no DNA this cannot be confirmed. Germline V gene data show CDR1 as MGHRA and CDR2 as YSYEKL. The CDR3 runs to 15 residues. The CDR3 region is CASSLGGAFNNEQFF.

The CDR3 spells CSGRAEDGYTF. This chain links TRBV29-1 with TRBJ1-2. This CDR3 has 11 residues. Germline CDR1 and CDR2: SQVTM and ANQGSEA.

The V call is TRBV19, the J call TRBJ2-2; the D call of TRBD1 rests on TCRdb alone, since no DNA is present to check it. This CDR3 is 14 amino acids long. CDR1 is LNHDA, CDR2 SQIVND, per germline (reference sequence). CDR3 residues: CASGSGGYTGELFF.

The chain joins TRBV30 to TRBJ2-1. Germline values: CDR1 GTSNPN, CDR2 SVGIG (reference sequence). The CDR3 is 11 amino acids. CDR3 in amino acids: CAWSGASEQFF.

The chain combines TRBV29-1 with TRBJ2-3; the TCRdb D gene call, TRBD1, has no DNA to confirm it. The CDR3 is 14 residues long. Per germline, CDR1 SQVTM and CDR2 ANQGSEA. The chain's CDR3 is CSVEDGDRASTQYF.

The chain uses TRBV28 and TRBJ2-7; no DNA is available, so the TRBD1 call from TCRdb remains unchecked. Per germline, CDR1 MDHEN and CDR2 SYDVKM. This CDR3 spans 14 amino acids. CDR3 amino acids: CASSLQGAVYEQYF.

The chain couples TRBV7-3 to TRBJ2-1; the D call of TRBD1 rests on TCRdb alone, since no DNA is present to check it. CDR1 and CDR2 from the germline V gene are SGHTA and FQGTGA. The CDR3 contains 15 residues. CDR3 sequence reads: CASSLGGSPLDEQFF.

The rearrangement joins TRBV20-1 to TRBJ2-4. The germline CDR1 and CDR2 sequences are DFQATT and SNEGSKA (reference sequence). CDR3 length equals 16 residues. The CDR3 loop is CSARVASRLAKNIQYF.

The chain combines TRBV4-3 with TRBJ2-1; TCRdb reports TRBD1, a call that lacks DNA to check it against. CDR1 is LGHNA and CDR2 is YSLEER in the germline V gene. CDR3 size: 16 residues. The CDR3 region is CASSQDRRPSYNEQFF.

The chain combines TRBV9 with TRBJ2-1; TCRdb returns TRBD2, unconfirmable since there is no DNA. The CDR3 contains 14 residues. Germline lookup yields CDR1 SGDLS and CDR2 YYNGEE. The CDR3: CASSGYSGSNEQFF.

This chain uses TRBV20-1 with TRBJ2-7. From germline, CDR1 is DFQATT and CDR2 SNEGSKA (reference sequence). The CDR3 is made up of 13 amino acids. Here the CDR3 reads CSAKGPDHYEQYF.

This sequence joins TRBV29-1 and TRBJ2-7. Per the germline V gene, CDR1 is SQVTM and CDR2 is ANQGSEA. CDR3 length: 13 residues. CDR3 sequence: CSVELGKAYEQYF.

Here the CDR3 reads CASSANYEQYF. V and J are TRBV5-4 and TRBJ2-7. In germline, CDR1 is SGHNT, CDR2 YYREEE (reference sequence). There are 11 residues in the CDR3.

This sequence joins TRBV4-3 and TRBJ2-2. CDR1 and CDR2 (germline): LGHNA, YSLEER. CDR3 size: 13 residues. This CDR3 reads CASSQTGTGELFF.

The CDR3: CASSLGATGAGSDTQYF. The rearrangement joins TRBV7-7 to TRBJ2-3; TCRdb's D gene call, TRBD1, goes unchecked for lack of DNA. Germline V gene data show CDR1 as SSHAT and CDR2 as FNYEAQ (reference sequence). The CDR3 runs 17 residues.

The genes are TRBV3-1 and TRBJ2-3; TCRdb lists TRBD1, though no DNA is available to test this call. The CDR3 extends over 15 amino acids. Germline V gene lookup returns CDR1 LGHDT and CDR2 YNNKEL (reference sequence). This CDR3 is CASSQEGQPTDTQYF.

The chain has TRBV19 and TRBJ2-3; no DNA is available, so the TRBD1 call from TCRdb remains unchecked. Looked up from germline, CDR1 is LNHDA and CDR2 is SQIVND (reference sequence). CDR3 length equals 13 residues. The CDR3 region is CASRGQGTDTQYF. Full variable domain (rest looked up from reference TRBV19 and TRBJ2-3): DGGITQSPKYLFRKEGQNVTLSCEQNLNHDAMYWYRQDPGQGLRLIYYSQIVNDFQKGDIAEGYSVSREKKESFPLTVTSAQKNPTAFYLCASRGQGTDTQYFGPGTRLTVL.

The gene calls are TRBV12-3 or TRBV12-4 and TRBJ1-2; without DNA, the TCRdb call of TRBD1 cannot be checked. The CDR3 is 13 amino acids. The CDR3 protein is CASRMDRGHGYTF.

The rearrangement uses TRBV28 and TRBJ2-5; TCRdb gives TRBD2 as the D gene, but with no DNA this cannot be confirmed. Per germline, CDR1 MDHEN and CDR2 SYDVKM. CDR3 length equals 14 residues. CDR3 region: CASSFGLAEETQYF.

The chain has TRBV20-1 and TRBJ1-5; TCRdb outputs TRBD1, but without DNA this stays unchecked. Germline V gene data show CDR1 as DFQATT and CDR2 as SNEGSKA (reference sequence). This CDR3 is built from 15 residues. The CDR3 protein is CSASVPGGANQPQHF.

The rearrangement links TRBV28 to TRBJ1-4. Looked up from germline, CDR1 is MDHEN and CDR2 is SYDVKM. CDR3 size: 15 residues. The CDR3: CASSAPKTLNEKLFF.

The chain employs TRBV20-1 and TRBJ2-2; TCRdb names TRBD2, which stays unverified in the absence of DNA. Per germline, CDR1 DFQATT and CDR2 SNEGSKA (reference sequence). The CDR3 covers 15 residues. The CDR3 reads CSAPLASTEVEELFF.

CDR3 sequence: CASRWTSGGFFFNEQFF. This rearrangement joins TRBV7-9 to TRBJ2-1; the TRBD2 assignment by TCRdb is unverifiable without DNA. The germline V gene has CDR1 SEHNR and CDR2 FQNEAQ (reference sequence). The CDR3 runs 17 residues.

The V gene is TRBV11-2, the J gene TRBJ2-3; absent DNA, TCRdb's TRBD2 call cannot be checked. Germline CDR1 is SGHAT and CDR2 is FQNNGV. The CDR3 consists of 15 residues. The chain's CDR3 is CASSPRDTSTDTQYF. Based on the CDR3 plus reference TRBV11-2 and TRBJ2-3, the full variable domain is EAGVAQSPRYKIIEKRQSVAFWCNPISGHATLYWYQQILGQGPKLLIQFQNNGVVDDSQLPKDRFSAERLKGVDSTLKIQPAKLEDSAVYLCASSPRDTSTDTQYFGPGTRLTVL.

This chain uses TRBV7-9 with TRBJ2-1; TCRdb's D call of TRBD1 is untestable without DNA. The CDR3 has 15 amino acids. The germline V gene encodes CDR1 SEHNR and CDR2 FQNEAQ (reference sequence). The CDR3 is CASSGNPGLYNEQFF.

The gene calls are TRBV12-3 or TRBV12-4 and TRBJ2-3; TCRdb proposes TRBD1, but this gene call is untestable without DNA. The CDR3 is 15 amino acids. CDR3 amino acids: CASTLFLGGTDTQYF.

The V call is TRBV6-4, the J call TRBJ2-1; TCRdb picks TRBD1, but there is no DNA to check that call. There are 15 residues in the CDR3. CDR1 is MRHNA, CDR2 SNTAGT, per germline. The CDR3 loop is CASSDRGDSYNEQFF.

V usage is TRBV20-1 and J usage is TRBJ1-5; TCRdb returns TRBD1, unconfirmable since there is no DNA. Germline V gene data show CDR1 as DFQATT and CDR2 as SNEGSKA (reference sequence). The CDR3 spans 15 residues. CDR3 sequence reads: CSAREGTGYNQPQHF.

The chain recombines TRBV27 with TRBJ1-5; TCRdb reports TRBD1, a call that lacks DNA to check it against. CDR1 and CDR2 from the germline V gene are MNHEY and SMNVEV (reference sequence). The CDR3 sequence is 15 residues long. CDR3 loop: CASSPGQGYNQPQHF.